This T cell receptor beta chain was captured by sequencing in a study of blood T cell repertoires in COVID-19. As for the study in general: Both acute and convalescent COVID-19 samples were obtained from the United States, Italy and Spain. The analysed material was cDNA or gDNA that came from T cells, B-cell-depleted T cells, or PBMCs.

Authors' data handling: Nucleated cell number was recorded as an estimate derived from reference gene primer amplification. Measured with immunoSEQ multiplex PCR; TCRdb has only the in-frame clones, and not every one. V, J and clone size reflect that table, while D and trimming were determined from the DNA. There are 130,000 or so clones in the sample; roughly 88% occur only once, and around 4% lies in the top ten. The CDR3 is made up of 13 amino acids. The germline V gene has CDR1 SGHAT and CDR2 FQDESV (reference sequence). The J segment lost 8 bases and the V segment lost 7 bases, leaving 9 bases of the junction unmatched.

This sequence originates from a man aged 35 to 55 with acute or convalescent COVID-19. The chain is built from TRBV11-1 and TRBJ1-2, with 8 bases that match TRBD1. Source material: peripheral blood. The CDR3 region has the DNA TGTGCCAGCACGGACAGGGCCACCGGGGGCTACACCTTC. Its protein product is CASTDRATGGYTF.